This TCR beta chain was sequenced during a study of T cell repertoires in aging, cancer and after chemotherapy. Rearranged V-D-J TRB sequences were amplified with a mixed TRB-A/B primer pool. In TCRdb, the multiplex PCR reads were re-called with MiXCR into one record per CDR3 protein. Altogether over 4,500 distinct CDR3 sequences are present, under 70% being singletons, with the ten largest covering 6.5% to 9%. Germline CDR1 and CDR2: MNHEY and SVGAGI. Trimming left V 6 bases short and J 3 bases short, with 15 bases between. The CDR3 contains 14 residues. Amplification of TCR beta used genomic DNA extracted from peripheral blood.

The rearrangement links TRBV6-5 to TRBJ2-7, with D possibly being TRBD1 or TRBD2 (5 bases each). The TCR was taken from a human donor with a solid tumor. The sample was blood. This chain's CDR3 is CASSPGMTVYEQYF. The CDR3 DNA reads TGTGCCAGCAGCCCCGGGATGACAGTCTACGAGCAGTACTTC.